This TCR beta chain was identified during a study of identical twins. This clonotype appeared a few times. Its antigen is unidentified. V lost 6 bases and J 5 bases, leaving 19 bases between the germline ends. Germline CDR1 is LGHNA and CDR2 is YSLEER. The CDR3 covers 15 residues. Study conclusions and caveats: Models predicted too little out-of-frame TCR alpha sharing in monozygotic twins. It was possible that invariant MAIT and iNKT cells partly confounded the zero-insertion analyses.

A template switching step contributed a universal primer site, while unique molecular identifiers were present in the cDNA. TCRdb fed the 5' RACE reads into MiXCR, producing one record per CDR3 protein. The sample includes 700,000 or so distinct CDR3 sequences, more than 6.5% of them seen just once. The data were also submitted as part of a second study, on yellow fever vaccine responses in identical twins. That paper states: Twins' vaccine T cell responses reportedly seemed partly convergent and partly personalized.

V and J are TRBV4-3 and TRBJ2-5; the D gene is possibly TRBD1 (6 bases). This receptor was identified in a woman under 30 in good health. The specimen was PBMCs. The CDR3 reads CASSLTSGDRETQYF. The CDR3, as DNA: TGCGCCAGCAGTCTCACTTCAGGGGACCGGGAGACCCAGTACTTC.